This is a list of T cell receptor beta chains from one sample in a study of blood T cell repertoires in COVID-19. Profiling relied on immunoSEQ multiplex PCR, and the TCRdb table lists in-frame clones only, not all of them. The sample carries 650,000 to 800,000 clones, around 90% recorded once. The sequencing input was peripheral blood. These TCRs come from a woman under 30 with acute or convalescent COVID-19. Each CDR3 is given with its conserved first and last residue. Fields, in order: V gene, D gene, clone size, J gene, CDR3 DNA, CDR3 protein. The D gene is left open where the match is weak. Size values are once, few and many counts, or a class for expanded clones, and some rows have none.

TRBV5-1	NA	NA	TRBJ1-2	TGCGCCAGCAGCTTGGGTATGGTAGAGGGAGGCTACACCTTC	CASSLGMVEGGYTF
TRBV28	NA	NA	TRBJ1-2	TGTGCCAGCAGTTTAGTCCAGTCTTATGGCTACACCTTC	CASSLVQSYGYTF
TRBV7-2	NA	NA	TRBJ1-1	TGTGCCAGCAGCTTAGAGATGAGTGGCACTGAAGCTTTCTTT	CASSLEMSGTEAFF
TRBV10-2	TRBD2	NA	TRBJ2-3	TGCGCCAGCAGAGTGCGGGGTCTAGCGGGGGTAACCACAGATACGCAGTATTTT	CASRVRGLAGVTTDTQYF
TRBV5-1	TRBD1	NA	TRBJ1-1	TGCGCCAGCAGCCGAACGACAGGGTACAATGAAGCTTTCTTT	CASSRTTGYNEAFF
TRBV27	TRBD1	NA	TRBJ1-2	TGTGCCAGCAGTCTGAGGGGGCTAGGAGGCTACACCTTC	CASSLRGLGGYTF
TRBV7-2	NA	NA	TRBJ2-3	TGTGCCAGCACCTCAGCCCTCAGGGGCACAGATACGCAGTATTTT	CASTSALRGTDTQYF
TRBV14	TRBD2	NA	TRBJ2-3	TGTGCCAGCAGCTGCCGACTAGCGGGACTAGATACGCAGTATTTT	CASSCRLAGLDTQYF
TRBV12-3/TRBV12-4	NA	NA	TRBJ2-7	TGTGCCAGCAGTCTCGGACACATCTACGAGCAGTACTTC	CASSLGHIYEQYF
TRBV28	TRBD2	NA	TRBJ2-1	TGTGCCAGCAGTTTTAAGCGGGGGGGCTCGACCAGTCACAATGAGCAGTTCTTC	CASSFKRGGSTSHNEQFF
TRBV4-2	NA	NA	TRBJ1-2	TGTGCCAGCAGCCAAGTTTGGGACTCCTATGGCTACACCTTC	CASSQVWDSYGYTF
TRBV4-2	TRBD1	NA	TRBJ1-1	TGTGCCAGCAGCCAAGAAAAAAGGGCAGGGGGTACTGAAGCTTTCTTT	CASSQEKRAGGTEAFF
TRBV9	NA	NA	TRBJ1-6	TGTGCCAGCAGCCCCTCCCCGGGACTCCGGAATTCACCCCTCCACTTT	CASSPSPGLRNSPLHF
TRBV25-1	TRBD2	NA	TRBJ2-1	TGTGCCACCTCTAGCGGGGGGACCAATGAGCAGTTCTTC	CATSSGGTNEQFF
TRBV5-5	TRBD2	once	TRBJ2-2	TGTGCCAGCAGCCCCGGGGGGGTGAACACCGGGGAGCTGTTTTTT	CASSPGGVNTGELFF
TRBV6-5	NA	NA	TRBJ2-2	TGTGCCAGCAGTCCGACAGGATCCGGAACCGGGGAGCTGTTTTTT	CASSPTGSGTGELFF
TRBV10-2	NA	NA	TRBJ2-7	TGCGCCAGCAGTGAGTCGCTCGGGACATTTTTCCCCTACGAGCAGTACTTC	CASSESLGTFFPYEQYF
TRBV2	TRBD1	NA	TRBJ2-5	TGTGCCAGCAGTGTAGACAGGGGTGAAGGAGAGACCCAGTACTTC	CASSVDRGEGETQYF
TRBV6-2/TRBV6-3	TRBD1	NA	TRBJ1-1	TGTGCCAGCAGCCGTCCCTCAGGGGGCAAGACTGAAGCTTTCTTT	CASSRPSGGKTEAFF
TRBV6-5	NA	NA	TRBJ1-5	TGTGCCAGCAGTTACTCGGCAGGCCAGCCCCAGCATTTT	CASSYSAGQPQHF
TRBV9	NA	NA	TRBJ1-6	TGTGCCAGCAGCGTAGGGACAGCCAATAATTCACCCCTCCACTTT	CASSVGTANNSPLHF
TRBV24-1	NA	NA	TRBJ2-7	TGTGCCACCTCAGGGAACTCCTACGAGCAGTACTTC	CATSGNSYEQYF
TRBV7-6	NA	NA	TRBJ1-6	TGTGCCAGCAGCTTAAAACCAGCGGAGCGTTCACCCCTCCACTTT	CASSLKPAERSPLHF
TRBV7-2	NA	NA	TRBJ1-1	TGTGCCAGCAGCTTGTTCTGGCACCAGAACACTGAAGCTTTCTTT	CASSLFWHQNTEAFF
TRBV7-2	NA	NA	TRBJ1-2	TGTGCCAGCAGCTTCCCTGGACTGCCCCGGGGCTACACCTTC	CASSFPGLPRGYTF
TRBV27	NA	NA	TRBJ2-5	TGTGCCAGCAGTTTAACCCAGGAGACCCAGTACTTC	CASSLTQETQYF
TRBV27	NA	NA	TRBJ1-1	TGTGCCAGCAGTTTAGGTTACGGGATATCCACTGAAGCTTTCTTT	CASSLGYGISTEAFF
TRBV18	NA	NA	TRBJ1-6	TGTGCCAGCTCACCTGGACAGTCCTATAATTCACCCCTCCACTTT	CASSPGQSYNSPLHF
TRBV5-4	TRBD1	once	TRBJ2-7	TGTGCCAGCAGCGTACAGGGGGCCCACGAGCAGTACTTC	CASSVQGAHEQYF
TRBV5-4	NA	NA	TRBJ1-1	TGTGCCAGCAGCTTCGTGGAGGCCACTGAAGCTTTCTTT	CASSFVEATEAFF
TRBV5-1	NA	NA	TRBJ1-2	TGCGCCAGCAGCCCCGGGATAAACTATGGCTACACCTTC	CASSPGINYGYTF